This note documents a single T cell receptor (beta chain) sequence. This entry belongs to a study of blood T cell repertoires in COVID-19. Libraries were prepared by immunoSEQ multiplex PCR; TCRdb keeps only in-frame clonotypes and omits some of them. In the table there are 470,000 or so clones, 80% to 90% of which are singletons. This sequence was found in a woman aged 25 to 39 with acute or convalescent COVID-19. Sequenced sample: peripheral blood.

In DNA form, the CDR3 reads TGTGCCAGCCGCGACACCCACAATGAGCAGTTCTTC. This encodes CASRDTHNEQFF. The chain uses TRBV27 and TRBJ2-1; D is uncertain. Deletions cut 8 bases from V and 5 bases from J, with 10 bases between. The germline V gene encodes CDR1 MNHEY and CDR2 SMNVEV (reference sequence). The CDR3 consists of 12 residues.